This T cell receptor beta chain was observed in a study of blood T cells in healthy people across ages. Combining a sample-barcoded 5' primer with a J-beta primer mix, a second PCR ran for about 7 to 11 cycles. TCRdb passed the 5' RACE reads through MiXCR, listing each CDR3 protein once. In the table there are 750,000 to 1,000,000 distinct CDR3 sequences, just under 30% of which are singletons. The germline CDR1 and CDR2 sequences are MNHEY and SVGAGI. This CDR3 has 13 amino acids. These sequences were also reported in another study, on T cells of mothers and their children. That publication notes: The study obtained over 8 million TCR beta CDR3 reads per mother and a few million per child.

The V call is TRBV6-5, the J call TRBJ2-1; unclear D gene. The DNA end lines up better with TRBJ2-7; the J call may be wrong. Sequenced sample: blood. The sequence came from a woman aged 40-49 years in good health. The CDR3 sequence is CASSPGSRCEQYF. CDR3 in DNA: TGTGCCAGCAGCCCAGGATCCCGCTGCGAGCAGTACTTC.